Presented here are 24 T cell receptor beta chains from one specimen sequenced in a study of T cells in Graves' hyperthyroidism and ophthalmopathy (dated by TCRdb to the late 2010s). The method was multiplex PCR. TCRdb lists the instrument as Illumina HiSeq 2000. The TCR beta CDR3 regions were amplified from RNA transcripts. The TCR CDR3 was subjected to a first round of RT-PCR using the HTBI primer set and the Qiagen OneStep RT-PCR kit. TCRdb took the public reads, trimmed them with fastp at Q25, ran MiXCR for clone calling and kept in-frame beta chains. For every CDR3 protein sequence, its rows merge into one entry that carries the most common genes and DNA. The sample has around 300,000 distinct CDR3 sequences on record, more than 11% of them singletons. The top ten hold around 25% of the sample. Sequenced material: blood. The origin of the receptors is a woman aged 30 to 39 with Graves' hyperthyroidism.

This clonotype appeared a few times. The chain uses TRBV14 and TRBJ2-1; 7 nucleotides match TRBD1. The trim removed 0 bases at V and 8 bases at J, leaving 10 bases unmatched. Germline V CDR1 and CDR2: SGHDN, FVKESK. This CDR3 is built from 16 residues. The CDR3 spells CASSQEIQGSIDEQFF. DNA for the CDR3: TGTGCCAGCAGCCAAGAAATACAGGGGTCAATCGATGAGCAGTTCTTC.

The chain links TRBV9 to TRBJ2-3, with D possibly TRBD2 on 6 matching bases. The germline V gene has CDR1 SGDLS and CDR2 YYNGEE. The CDR3 is made up of 16 amino acids. V lost 3 bases, J lost 7 bases, and 21 bases lay in between. The CDR3 bases are TGTGCCAGCAGCGCGACTTGGGATAGCGGTAGCAATACGCAGTATTTT. Translating gives CASSATWDSGSNTQYF.

The sample holds a few counts of this clonotype. The genes are TRBV6-1 and TRBJ1-5, with D unclear. CDR3 length: 14 residues. Trimming shortened V by 6 bases and J by 2 bases, and 11 bases separated the two germline ends. CDR1 is MNHNS, CDR2 SASEGT, per germline. The CDR3 sequence: CASSDSLGNQPQHF. The CDR3 DNA follows: TGTGCCAGCAGCGACTCCCTGGGCAATCAGCCCCAGCATTTT.

This clonotype turned up a few times. The chain employs TRBV5-1 and TRBJ1-1; no reliable D call. The germline gives CDR1 SGHRS, CDR2 YFSETQ. This CDR3 comprises 14 residues. The V end was cut by 4 bases, the J end by 5 bases, with 15 bases between. The CDR3 nucleotides read TGCGCCAGCAGCCCCGGGTCGCAAATAACTGAAGCTTTCTTT. This translates into CASSPGSQITEAFF.

In this sample, this clonotype turned up many times. The V and J genes are TRBV11-2 and TRBJ2-1, with TRBD1 matching over 7 bases. The ends lost 3 bases at V and 7 bases at J; junction bases unmatched: 3. This CDR3 comprises 13 residues. From germline, CDR1 is SGHAT and CDR2 FQNNGV. The CDR3 protein is CASSFSDRNEQFF. CDR3 DNA: TGTGCCAGCAGCTTCTCGGACAGGAATGAGCAGTTCTTC.

The sample holds many counts of this clonotype. V is TRBV2 and J is TRBJ2-2; TRBD1 or TRBD2 may be the D gene (5 bases each). The CDR3 length is 13 residues. Between the trimmed V and J ends, which lost 7 bases and 6 bases, there was a span of 12 bases. The germline gives CDR1 SNHLY, CDR2 FYNNEI. The CDR3 nucleotides are TGTGCCAGCACGGGGCAGGGATCCGGGGAGCTGTTTTTT. As protein: CASTGQGSGELFF.

The table lists this clonotype with a few counts. The rearrangement joins TRBV5-1 to TRBJ1-2; D not certain. Germline V gene lookup returns CDR1 SGHRS and CDR2 YFSETQ. The CDR3 loop spans 13 amino acids. Between the trimmed V and J ends, which lost 0 bases and 3 bases, there was a span of 6 bases. This CDR3 is CASSLGPDYGYTF. In DNA form, the CDR3 reads TGCGCCAGCAGCTTGGGACCGGACTATGGCTACACCTTC.

This clonotype was seen a few times. This chain links TRBV30 with TRBJ1-1; no clear D gene. CDR1 is GTSNPN and CDR2 is SVGIG in the germline V gene (reference sequence). V lost 0 bases and J lost 5, with 13 bases in between. This CDR3 region has 14 residues. The CDR3 spells CAWSVPGVGTEAFF. The DNA of the CDR3 is TGTGCCTGGAGTGTACCCGGGGTAGGGACTGAAGCTTTCTTT.

The table lists this clonotype with a few counts. The V call is TRBV6-1, the J call TRBJ2-1, with TRBD2 matching 8 bases. The CDR3 consists of 15 residues. Germline V gene lookup returns CDR1 MNHNS and CDR2 SASEGT. J gave up 2 bases and V 4 bases, and 4 bases lay outside the gene matches. The CDR3 region is CASSGREGPYNEQFF. DNA of the CDR3: TGTGCCAGCAGTGGACGGGAGGGCCCCTACAATGAGCAGTTCTTC.

This clonotype was recorded at least ten times. The chain couples TRBV6-1 to TRBJ1-5; D is unresolved. The V end lost 1 base, the J end lost 2 bases, and 9 bases lay between the germline ends. Germline CDR1 and CDR2: MNHNS and SASEGT. The CDR3 extends over 15 amino acids. CDR3 region: CASSEGGAGNQPQHF. CDR3 DNA: TGTGCCAGCAGTGAAGGGGGAGCAGGCAATCAGCCCCAGCATTTT.

This clonotype was detected many times. The rearrangement joins TRBV2 to TRBJ2-3; D is perhaps TRBD2 (6 bases). Per germline, CDR1 SNHLY and CDR2 FYNNEI. This CDR3 comprises 15 residues. V was trimmed by 6 bases and J by 4 bases, leaving 17 bases between them. CDR3 loop: CASSVGGLAADTQYF. Here the CDR3 DNA reads TGTGCCAGCAGCGTTGGGGGGTTGGCTGCAGATACGCAGTATTTT.

The V call is TRBV20-1, the J call TRBJ2-3; 10 bases map to TRBD2. This CDR3 region has 19 residues. With 4 bases clipped from V and 8 bases from J, the junction kept 24 bases outside the gene matches. CDR1 and CDR2 from the germline V gene are DFQATT and SNEGSKA (reference sequence). CDR3 nucleotides: TGCAGTGCTATCCCCTACACAACAGCGGGAGGGCCCGCCGCGGGTACGCAGTATTTT. It is translated as CSAIPYTTAGGPAAGTQYF.

This clonotype was detected ten times or more. The chain has TRBV29-1 and TRBJ1-2; TRBD1 agrees at 8 bases. The CDR3 sequence is 12 residues long. Germline V gene lookup returns CDR1 SQVTM and CDR2 ANQGSEA. V trimming: 6 bases; J trimming: 3 bases; junction bases outside the gene matches: 3. The CDR3 spells CSVEDRDYGYTF. The CDR3 region has the DNA TGCAGCGTCGAGGACAGGGACTATGGCTACACCTTC.

There are many counts of this clonotype. The chain joins TRBV12-3 or TRBV12-4 to TRBJ1-2; TRBD1 might be the D (5 bases). The CDR3 contains 12 residues. Trimming removed 3 bases from V and 6 bases from J, with 8 bases in between. The CDR3 DNA is TGTGCCAGCAGTTTTCTGGGGGATGGCTACACCTTC. The encoded protein is CASSFLGDGYTF.

Only a few counts were recorded for this clonotype. This chain connects TRBV20-1 to TRBJ2-3; 8 bases match TRBD2. In germline, CDR1 is DFQATT, CDR2 SNEGSKA (reference sequence). CDR3 length: 15 amino acids. V dropped 4 bases and J dropped 4; count of bases not matched to a gene: 10. CDR3 amino acids: CSAKGQAGGADTQYF. The CDR3 DNA reads as TGCAGTGCTAAGGGCCAGGCGGGGGGCGCAGATACGCAGTATTTT.

This clonotype was observed many times. The V and J genes are TRBV27 and TRBJ1-6, with no clear D. In germline, CDR1 is MNHEY, CDR2 SMNVEV (reference sequence). CDR3 length: 15 amino acids. The V and J ends lost 0 bases and 13 bases respectively, with 16 bases between them. CDR3 sequence: CASSLSAAGSVPLHF. The CDR3 coding sequence is TGTGCCAGCAGTTTATCAGCGGCGGGGTCCGTGCCCCTCCACTTT.

This clonotype was seen many times. The V call is TRBV6-1, the J call TRBJ2-2; D gene unclear. The CDR3 loop spans 11 amino acids. V shed 7 bases and J shed 7 bases, with 7 bases lying between them. Looked up from germline, CDR1 is MNHNS and CDR2 is SASEGT. The CDR3 DNA sequence: TGTGCCAGCATCGCACACGGGGAGCTGTTTTTT. This encodes CASIAHGELFF.

This clonotype was found many times. CDR3 residues: CASSYTSGNTIYF. The DNA for the CDR3 is TGTGCCAGCAGCTATACCTCTGGAAACACCATATATTTT. The chain carries TRBV6-1 and TRBJ1-3; D not certain. The V end lost 6 bases, the J end lost 0 bases, and 6 bases lay between the germline ends. This CDR3 contains 13 residues. The germline V gene encodes CDR1 MNHNS and CDR2 SASEGT.

This clonotype was seen repeatedly, ten times or more. The chain recombines TRBV28 with TRBJ1-2; 9 bases line up with TRBD1. Per the germline V gene, CDR1 is MDHEN and CDR2 is SYDVKM. The trim removed 5 bases at V and 8 bases at J, leaving 9 bases unmatched. This CDR3 contains 14 residues. The DNA for the CDR3 is TGTGCCAGCAGTCTCCGGGACAGGGCTGGGGGCTACACCTTC. Translated, it gives CASSLRDRAGGYTF.

The chain combines TRBV30 with TRBJ2-3; 8 bases match TRBD2. The CDR3 runs 15 residues. V lost 2 bases, J lost 2 bases, and 6 bases stayed unmatched. The germline V gene has CDR1 GTSNPN and CDR2 SVGIG (reference sequence). CDR3 residues: CAWSILAGYTDTQYF. As DNA, the CDR3 is TGTGCCTGGAGTATCTTAGCGGGATACACAGATACGCAGTATTTT. Combining the CDR3 with reference TRBV30 and TRBJ2-3 gives the whole variable domain SQTIHQWPATLVQPVGSPLSLECTVEGTSNPNLYWYRQAAGRGLQLLFYSVGIGQISSEVPQNLSASRPQDRQFILSSKKLLLSDSGFYLCAWSILAGYTDTQYFGPGTRLTVL.

The chain links TRBV7-9 to TRBJ2-7; possibly TRBD1 for D (5 bases). Trimming stripped 7 bases from V and 12 bases from J, with 16 bases between. This CDR3 has 11 residues. The germline CDR1 and CDR2 sequences are SEHNR and FQNEAQ (reference sequence). The CDR3 bases are TGTGCCAGCACCTTGCAGGGCCGCGGGTACTTC. It translates to CASTLQGRGYF.

The table lists this clonotype with many counts. The rearrangement joins TRBV7-9 to TRBJ2-1, with TRBD2 matching 10 bases. CDR1 and CDR2 (germline): SEHNR, FQNEAQ (reference sequence). The V and J ends lost 2 bases and 0 bases, in that order; junction bases with no gene match: 7. The CDR3 has 18 amino acids. CDR3 protein: CASSLMASGRSSYNEQFF. Written as DNA, the CDR3 is TGTGCCAGCAGCTTAATGGCTAGCGGGAGAAGCTCCTACAATGAGCAGTTCTTC.

This clonotype was picked up many times. The chain has TRBV7-2 and TRBJ1-5; D remains unclear. Trimming removed 7 bases from V and 7 bases from J, with 11 bases in between. CDR1 and CDR2 (germline): SGHTA, FQGNSA. There are 12 residues in the CDR3. The CDR3 nucleotides read TGTGCCAGCACGAGGGATGGACAGCCCCAGCATTTT. This codes for CASTRDGQPQHF.

This clonotype showed up many times. This chain connects TRBV28 to TRBJ2-3; D possibly uses TRBD1 or TRBD2 (5 bases each). Looked up from germline, CDR1 is MDHEN and CDR2 is SYDVKM. This CDR3 region has 18 residues. The V end was cut by 6 bases, the J end by 1 base, with 23 bases between. CDR3 nucleotides: TGTGCCAGCAGCCAAACTTACGGGTCAGTGGGACGCACAGATACGCAGTATTTT. Protein sequence: CASSQTYGSVGRTDTQYF.